The clone carrying this T cell receptor (beta chain) was seen repeatedly, ten times or more. What it recognizes is unknown. This sample stems from a study of identical twins. Study outcomes and limitations: Twins' excess sharing was less marked for out-of-frame beta sequences.

A universal primer site was incorporated via template switching, and the cDNA contained unique molecular identifiers. One entry per CDR3 protein, called by TCRdb with MiXCR from the 5' RACE reads. The top ten clones hold around 12% of a sample with a few hundred thousand distinct CDR3 sequences, under 20% of them seen once. Germline-derived CDR1 and CDR2 are SGDLS and YYNGEE. CDR3 length: 15 residues. V was cut by 0 bases and J by 1 base, with 10 bases left in between. This receptor was taken from a man over 45 in good health. Sequencing was done on a sample of naive T cells sorted from blood. V usage is TRBV9 and J usage is TRBJ2-5, with D possibly being TRBD2 (7 bases). The CDR3 DNA is TGTGCCAGCAGCGTAGCGGGGGGCTCCCAAGAGACCCAGTACTTC. It is translated as CASSVAGGSQETQYF.